This T cell receptor beta chain is drawn from a study of beta chain features in type 1 diabetes (dated by TCRdb to 2016 to 2019). For the wider study: Mean age, gender distribution, total cell number and subset yield were not different between patients and healthy donors. Regulatory and stem cell-like memory subsets were isolated from only 8 patients and about eight healthy donors, whereas naive and central memory subsets came from all 30 or so donors. The study compared the TCRB repertoires of sorted circulating CD4+ T cell subsets in recently diagnosed type 1 diabetes patients with those in matched healthy donors. A total of around 100 million sorted cells were examined across all samples, and RNA yield correlated strongly with the number of cells per subset.

All of the isolated RNA was reverse transcribed with the High Capacity cDNA Reverse Transcription Kit, so expressed TCRB transcripts were sequenced. Deep immunoSEQ sequencing was applied to naive, central memory and regulatory T cell samples, giving an average of roughly 3.5 million total reads per sample. Sorted cells were lysed in RLT buffer and RNA was extracted with DNase-treated RNeasy Micro or Mini kits, depending on cell number. Each cell subset was processed separately to prevent cross-contamination, with patient and healthy donor samples processed together. TCRB sequences were amplified from cDNA with the immunoSEQ multiplex PCR, producing 87-bp fragments spanning the CDR3 region. Sequencing of the amplicons was performed on the Illumina HiSeq platform. The authors' analysis ran thus. PCR bias was corrected computationally using synthetic template baselines, and reads within Hamming distance 2 were collapsed, with unmergeable singletons discarded. Reads were aligned against IMGT to assign V, D and J genes, CDR3 length and insertions or deletions at six rearrangement sites. Within each subset, clonotype counts were normalized to sorted cell number, and only after that were true diversity and Gini coefficients computed with the tcR R package. Repertoire sharing was quantified using the overlap coefficient calculated on TCRB nucleotide sequences. The clones in this table, taken by TCRdb from immuneACCESS, are in-frame only. Not every clone is retained; where verified, under half of the shortfall comes from an unresolved V gene, and the cause of the rest is unknown. V and J calls and clone size are given by that table; D and trimming were obtained from the DNA. The sample data list approximately 170,000 clones, and roughly 8% of these were observed just once. Together, the top ten hold under 0.55% of the sample.

From each donor, a single peripheral blood sample of 100 to 150 mL on average was drawn into heparinised tubes. Using a panel that included CD45RO, CCR7, CD25, CD127, CD95 and CD27, naive, central memory, regulatory and stem cell-like memory CD4+ T cells were sorted on a BD FACSAria II. A purity above 98% was achieved for all sorted populations. PBMCs were separated immediately by Lymphoprep density gradient centrifugation and were stained directly, without being cultured. Samples were stained and sorted in pairs, with one healthy donor and one patient per experiment, so that batch effects were minimized. Taken from the germline V gene, the CDR1 and CDR2 loops are SNHLY and FYNNEI. V ends up 8 bases short and J 2 bases short, with an unmatched junction base count of 11. The CDR3 runs 16 residues from the cysteine to the phenylalanine. Kept here is only the CDR3 DNA, which spans 48 bases and is read in frame from base 1.

This clone was recorded a few times. Its antigen is unknown. Base quality data are lacking; no much larger clone is found one base away. Overall study outcomes, separate from this receptor: HLA sub-analyses involved small numbers of individuals, so any influence of HLA type on TCRB rearrangement remained unresolved. Because cDNA was sequenced instead of genomic DNA, activated cells with high expression could be over-represented, although the groups did not differ in activation or CD3 levels. Type 1 diabetes patients showed a moderate but significant shortening of TCRB CDR3 length in all four CD4+ subsets. At VDJ recombination sites, type 1 diabetes patients had fewer insertions and more deleted nucleotides, which implies abnormalities in thymic rearrangement. Shorter templates might have been favored by PCR, but patient and control samples were amplified and corrected together, so both groups would have been affected equally by any skew. Naive, central memory and regulatory TCRB repertoires appeared to be more similar among patients than among healthy donors.

Here the chain combines TRBV2 and TRBJ2-3, with 9 junctional bases fitting TRBD1. Sample: central memory CD4+ T cells from blood. The receptor's source is a man between 18 and 29 years old with type 1 diabetes. The CDR3: CASLRDRDYYTDTQYF. Here is the DNA: TGTGCCAGCCTGAGGGACAGGGACTATTACACAGATACGCAGTATTTT.